This is a list of T cell receptor beta chains from one sample in a study of blood T cell repertoires in COVID-19. The repertoire was sequenced with immunoSEQ multiplex PCR; TCRdb's copy has only in-frame clones and lacks some. This table has more than 100,000 clones, around 90% appearing once. Sequenced: peripheral blood. Every receptor here comes from a man aged 50-60 years in a cohort sampled during active COVID-19. CDR3s include the opening cysteine and the closing phenylalanine or tryptophan. A D gene is named only where the DNA matches it firmly. The listing skips clone size in some rows; elsewhere it reads once, few, many or a size class.

d_gene	v_gene	j_gene	abundance	CDR3aa	CDR3nt
TRBD1	TRBV19	TRBJ1-2	.	CASSIRQGIDYGYTF	TGTGCCAGTAGTATTCGACAGGGCATCGACTATGGCTACACCTTC
TRBD1	TRBV3-1/TRBV3-2	TRBJ1-6	few	CASSQGDSPRYNSPLHF	TGTGCCAGCAGCCAAGGGGACAGTCCTCGGTATAATTCACCCCTCCACTTT
.	TRBV5-6	TRBJ1-2	.	CASSSTVLYGYTF	TGTGCCAGCAGTTCGACAGTTCTCTATGGCTACACCTTC
.	TRBV6-2/TRBV6-3	TRBJ2-1	.	CASSLGLVVNEQFF	TGTGCCAGCAGTTTGGGACTTGTAGTCAATGAGCAGTTCTTC
.	TRBV21-1	TRBJ2-1	once	CASSKVAGGDNEQFF	TGTGCCAGCAGCAAAGTGGCGGGGGGAGACAATGAGCAGTTCTTC
.	TRBV2	TRBJ1-1	few	CASSEEAAVGTEAFF	TGTGCCAGCAGTGAGGAGGCAGCCGTTGGCACTGAAGCTTTCTTT
TRBD1	TRBV12-3/TRBV12-4	TRBJ2-5	once	CASSNRGQETQYF	TGTGCCAGCAGTAACAGGGGGCAAGAGACCCAGTACTTC
TRBD2	TRBV4-3	TRBJ2-5	.	CASSQAAGGPGETQYF	TGCGCCAGCAGCCAAGCGGCGGGGGGGCCTGGAGAGACCCAGTACTTC
.	TRBV7-2	TRBJ2-7	.	CASSFVLGAQYEQYF	TGTGCCAGCAGTTTCGTGCTGGGGGCGCAATACGAGCAGTACTTC
TRBD1	TRBV2	TRBJ1-1	.	CASTRDRMNTEAFF	TGTGCCAGCACCAGGGACAGGATGAACACTGAAGCTTTCTTT
.	TRBV2	TRBJ1-5	once	CASSPLQGIISNQPQHF	TGTGCCAGCAGTCCCCTACAGGGAATTATCAGCAATCAGCCCCAGCATTTT
TRBD1	TRBV28	TRBJ1-5	.	CATTDRAKQPQHF	TGTGCCACCACGGACAGGGCGAAGCAGCCCCAGCATTTT
.	TRBV10-3	TRBJ1-2	.	CAISDTAANYGYTF	TGTGCCATCAGTGATACAGCAGCAAACTATGGCTACACCTTC
TRBD2	TRBV4-1	TRBJ2-5	.	CASSPETSGGEETQYF	TGCGCCAGCAGCCCCGAGACTAGCGGGGGGGAGGAGACCCAGTACTTC
.	TRBV7-9	TRBJ1-6	.	CASSQDRQNSPLHF	TGTGCCAGCAGCCAAGACAGACAGAATTCACCCCTCCACTTT
.	TRBV27	TRBJ1-1	few	CASSPIRTEAFF	TGTGCCAGCAGCCCTATCCGGACTGAAGCTTTCTTT
.	TRBV19	TRBJ1-1	.	CASSIVLGGAFF	TGTGCCAGTAGTATCGTCTTAGGGGGAGCTTTCTTT
TRBD1	TRBV3-1/TRBV3-2	TRBJ1-5	.	CASSPRGQGQPQHF	TGTGCCAGCAGCCCGCGGGGACAGGGTCAGCCCCAGCATTTT
TRBD1	TRBV5-1	TRBJ2-7	.	CASSSLRTGSHEQYF	TGCGCCAGCAGCTCTCTGAGGACAGGGTCTCACGAGCAGTACTTC
TRBD2	TRBV14	TRBJ2-1	.	CASSQSGGSSYNEQFF	TGTGCCAGCAGCCAAAGCGGGGGTAGCTCCTACAATGAGCAGTTCTTC
.	TRBV19	TRBJ1-3	.	CASRYGGIGSGNTIYF	TGTGCCAGTAGATATGGGGGGATCGGCTCTGGAAACACCATATATTTT
TRBD1	TRBV7-7	TRBJ1-5	.	CARPIPGTGLGQPQHF	TGTGCAAGGCCCATTCCCGGGACAGGGTTGGGTCAGCCCCAGCATTTT
TRBD1	TRBV19	TRBJ2-7	.	CATQGISYEQYF	TGTGCCACACAGGGGATTTCCTACGAGCAGTACTTC
.	TRBV7-8	TRBJ1-3	once	CASSSKTVGSGNTIYF	TGTGCCAGCAGCTCCAAGACAGTAGGCTCTGGAAACACCATATATTTT
.	TRBV7-9	TRBJ2-2	.	CASSPHEGKGGELFF	TGTGCCAGCAGCCCCCACGAGGGAAAGGGCGGGGAGCTGTTTTTT
TRBD1	TRBV5-4	TRBJ2-2	.	CASSSTRQGNTGELFF	TGTGCCAGCAGCTCCACCAGACAGGGGAACACCGGGGAGCTGTTTTTT
.	TRBV7-8	TRBJ2-7	.	CASRQMRGPYEQYF	TGTGCCAGCAGACAGATGCGGGGACCCTACGAGCAGTACTTC
.	TRBV3-1/TRBV3-2	TRBJ1-3	.	CASSQGGGTGNTIYF	TGTGCCAGCAGCCAAGGCGGGGGCACTGGAAACACCATATATTTT
.	TRBV7-2	TRBJ1-3	.	CASSSGTFSGNTIYF	TGTGCCAGCAGCTCCGGGACATTCTCTGGAAACACCATATATTTT
TRBD2	TRBV5-1	TRBJ2-5	.	CASSGGGQETQYF	TGCGCCAGCTCCGGGGGGGGACAAGAGACCCAGTACTTC
.	TRBV4-2	TRBJ2-1	.	CASSLAHGTPGNEQFF	TGTGCCAGCAGCCTCGCTCATGGGACTCCCGGGAATGAGCAGTTCTTC
.	TRBV10-3	TRBJ2-3	.	CAIQARQGTDTQYF	TGTGCCATCCAGGCCAGACAAGGCACAGATACGCAGTATTTT
.	TRBV5-8	TRBJ2-5	.	CASSLEGMVQETQYF	TGTGCCAGCAGCTTGGAGGGGATGGTGCAAGAGACCCAGTACTTC
.	TRBV18	TRBJ1-2	.	CASSPPPAGVRYGYTF	TGTGCCAGCTCACCACCCCCGGCAGGGGTCCGCTATGGCTACACCTTC
.	TRBV29-1	TRBJ2-7	.	CSVYDSQSYEQYF	TGCAGCGTTTATGACAGCCAATCCTACGAGCAGTACTTC
.	TRBV6-2/TRBV6-3	TRBJ2-5	.	CASSPRQNQETQYF	TGTGCCAGCAGTCCCCGACAGAACCAAGAGACCCAGTACTTC
TRBD1	TRBV5-6	TRBJ2-5	.	CASSRTGEQETQYF	TGTGCCAGCAGCCGGACAGGGGAGCAAGAGACCCAGTACTTC
TRBD1	TRBV6-5	TRBJ1-2	.	CASSYDRVNYGYTF	TGTGCCAGCAGTTACGACAGGGTAAACTATGGCTACACCTTC
.	TRBV10-3	TRBJ1-1	.	CAISENEGRTEAFF	TGTGCCATCAGTGAAAATGAGGGTCGCACTGAAGCTTTCTTT
TRBD1	TRBV15	TRBJ1-6	.	CATSRGFFRQGGLTNSPLHF	TGTGCCACCAGCAGAGGGTTCTTCCGACAGGGGGGATTGACAAATTCACCCCTCCACTTT
.	TRBV28	TRBJ2-3	.	CASSSTTGGDGSGF	TGTGCCAGCAGTTCCACAACAGGTGGCGACGGCTCGGGTTTT
.	TRBV3-1/TRBV3-2	TRBJ1-6	.	CASCHRQGKNSPLHF	TGTGCCAGCTGCCATCGGCAGGGAAAGAATTCACCCCTCCACTTT
.	TRBV19	TRBJ2-1	.	CASSIPGGERGDEQFF	TGTGCCAGTAGTATCCCGGGCGGGGAGCGAGGGGATGAGCAGTTCTTC
.	TRBV15	TRBJ2-1	.	CATSRSRVGEQFF	TGTGCCACCAGCAGATCGCGCGTGGGCGAGCAGTTCTTC
.	TRBV27	TRBJ1-1	.	CASSLSGVLGTEAFF	TGTGCCAGCAGTTTATCCGGGGTACTGGGCACTGAAGCTTTCTTT
.	TRBV11-3	TRBJ2-6	.	CASTLAQAGANVLTF	TGTGCCAGCACCCTCGCACAGGCTGGGGCCAACGTCCTGACTTTC
.	TRBV6-6	TRBJ1-3	few	CASSYSETGNTIYF	TGTGCCAGCAGTTACTCAGAGACTGGAAACACCATATATTTT
TRBD2	TRBV27	TRBJ2-1	.	CASRRLADSSYNEQFF	TGTGCCAGCAGACGGCTAGCGGATAGCTCCTACAATGAGCAGTTCTTC
TRBD1	TRBV24-1	TRBJ2-2	.	CATSDAGTGKTGELFF	TGTGCCACCAGTGATGCCGGGACAGGGAAGACCGGGGAGCTGTTTTTT
.	TRBV2	TRBJ1-6	.	CASSEESSYNSPLHF	TGTGCCAGCAGTGAAGAGAGCTCCTATAATTCACCCCTCCACTTT
TRBD1	TRBV6-4	TRBJ1-6	.	CASRRDRDNSPLHF	TGTGCCAGCAGGCGGGACAGAGATAATTCACCCCTCCACTTT
.	TRBV5-1	TRBJ1-4	.	CASSPGTATNEKLFF	TGCGCCAGCAGCCCGGGTACTGCAACTAATGAAAAACTGTTTTTT
TRBD2	TRBV28	TRBJ2-3	.	CASSTLGLAVSTDTQYF	TGTGCCAGCAGTACCCTGGGACTAGCGGTGAGCACAGATACGCAGTATTTT
TRBD1	TRBV18	TRBJ2-7	.	CASSTGREQYF	TGTGCCAGCTCGACAGGGCGCGAGCAGTACTTC
TRBD1	TRBV10-3	TRBJ1-1	.	CAISPTGTGSEAFF	TGTGCCATCAGTCCAACCGGGACAGGGTCTGAAGCTTTCTTT
TRBD1	TRBV7-8	TRBJ1-2	.	CASSTGDYGYTF	TGTGCCAGCAGTACAGGGGACTATGGCTACACCTTC
TRBD1	TRBV5-1	TRBJ1-3	.	CASSFSQGAGNTIYF	TGCGCCAGCAGCTTCTCCCAGGGGGCCGGAAACACCATATATTTT
.	TRBV5-1	TRBJ2-5	.	CASSLIAGPEGETQYF	TGCGCCAGCAGCTTGATTGCGGGACCGGAGGGGGAGACCCAGTACTTC